The rows below give T cell receptor beta chains drawn from one sample of a study of blood T cell repertoires in COVID-19. Sequencing was performed with immunoSEQ multiplex PCR; in TCRdb, only in-frame clones are kept and a portion is missing. This sample has about 130,000 clones, with roughly nine tenths found just once. The sample consisted of peripheral blood. These receptors all come from a man aged 45 to 65 with COVID-19, enrolled during active disease. The CDR3 runs from the conserved cysteine through the conserved F or W. D genes are given only for firm matches. Clone sizes are given selectively: once, few, many, or a class where the clone is expanded.

clone size: .; D gene: .; J gene: TRBJ1-3; V gene: TRBV18; CDR3 protein: CASSPRKPDSGNTIYF; CDR3 DNA: TGTGCCAGCTCACCACGAAAGCCTGATTCTGGAAACACCATATATTTT
clone size: .; D gene: .; J gene: TRBJ2-1; V gene: TRBV9; CDR3 protein: CASSVDGSYNEQFF; CDR3 DNA: TGTGCCAGCAGCGTAGACGGGTCCTACAATGAGCAGTTCTTC
clone size: once; D gene: TRBD1; J gene: TRBJ2-2; V gene: TRBV4-3; CDR3 protein: CASSRTGGADGELFF; CDR3 DNA: TGCGCCAGCAGCCGCACAGGGGGCGCGGACGGGGAGCTGTTTTTT
clone size: few; D gene: TRBD1; J gene: TRBJ1-6; V gene: TRBV6-5; CDR3 protein: CASSRGGAGNSPLHF; CDR3 DNA: TGTGCCAGCAGTAGAGGGGGCGCGGGGAATTCACCCCTCCACTTT
clone size: .; D gene: .; J gene: TRBJ2-3; V gene: TRBV5-1; CDR3 protein: CASSPGQNTDTQYF; CDR3 DNA: TGCGCCAGCAGCCCCGGACAGAACACAGATACGCAGTATTTT
clone size: .; D gene: .; J gene: TRBJ2-7; V gene: TRBV28; CDR3 protein: CASSYPSGDRALAGEQYF; CDR3 DNA: TGTGCCAGCAGCTACCCTTCGGGTGACAGGGCCCTAGCGGGCGAGCAGTACTTC
clone size: .; D gene: TRBD1; J gene: TRBJ1-4; V gene: TRBV10-3; CDR3 protein: CAISESDRGGEKLFF; CDR3 DNA: TGTGCCATCAGTGAGTCGGACAGGGGCGGTGAAAAACTGTTTTTT
clone size: .; D gene: TRBD2; J gene: TRBJ2-2; V gene: TRBV28; CDR3 protein: CASSSLPTSGGDGTGELFF; CDR3 DNA: TGTGCCAGCAGTTCCTTACCCACTAGCGGAGGGGATGGGACCGGGGAGCTGTTTTTT
clone size: .; D gene: TRBD2; J gene: TRBJ2-7; V gene: TRBV30; CDR3 protein: CAWSVLAGYEQYF; CDR3 DNA: TGTGCCTGGAGTGTACTAGCGGGTTACGAGCAGTACTTC
clone size: .; D gene: .; J gene: TRBJ2-2; V gene: TRBV19; CDR3 protein: CASREGGRINTGELFF; CDR3 DNA: TGTGCCAGTAGGGAAGGAGGCAGAATCAACACCGGGGAGCTGTTTTTT
clone size: .; D gene: TRBD2; J gene: TRBJ2-1; V gene: TRBV9; CDR3 protein: CASSAGVAGGSEQFF; CDR3 DNA: TGTGCCAGCAGCGCCGGGGTAGCGGGAGGGTCTGAGCAGTTCTTC
clone size: .; D gene: .; J gene: TRBJ2-1; V gene: TRBV7-3; CDR3 protein: CASSPYGRSVYEQFF; CDR3 DNA: TGTGCCAGCAGCCCCTACGGTCGGAGCGTTTATGAGCAGTTCTTC
clone size: once; D gene: TRBD1; J gene: TRBJ2-1; V gene: TRBV7-8; CDR3 protein: CASSLRVGDRGYNEQFF; CDR3 DNA: TGTGCCAGCAGCCTAAGGGTAGGGGACAGGGGCTACAATGAGCAGTTCTTC
clone size: .; D gene: .; J gene: TRBJ2-6; V gene: TRBV5-1; CDR3 protein: CASSQLGSGANVLTF; CDR3 DNA: TGCGCCAGCAGCCAACTAGGCTCTGGGGCCAACGTCCTGACTTTC
clone size: once; D gene: .; J gene: TRBJ2-7; V gene: TRBV10-1; CDR3 protein: CASSDNETHPYEQYF; CDR3 DNA: TGCGCCAGCAGTGATAATGAGACACACCCCTACGAGCAGTACTTC
clone size: .; D gene: .; J gene: TRBJ2-7; V gene: TRBV7-2; CDR3 protein: CASSLGGLYEQYF; CDR3 DNA: TGTGCCAGCAGCTTAGGGGGGCTCTATGAGCAGTACTTC
clone size: .; D gene: .; J gene: TRBJ2-5; V gene: TRBV7-9; CDR3 protein: CASSRGETQYF; CDR3 DNA: TGTGCCAGCAGCCGGGGGGAGACCCAGTACTTC
clone size: .; D gene: .; J gene: TRBJ2-2; V gene: TRBV3-1/TRBV3-2; CDR3 protein: CASSPPRGWYDSGELFF; CDR3 DNA: TGTGCCAGCAGCCCCCCCAGGGGTTGGTACGATAGTGGGGAGCTGTTTTTT
clone size: .; D gene: .; J gene: TRBJ1-4; V gene: TRBV28; CDR3 protein: CATDSNEKLFF; CDR3 DNA: TGTGCCACGGACAGTAATGAAAAACTGTTTTTT
clone size: .; D gene: .; J gene: TRBJ1-1; V gene: TRBV12-3/TRBV12-4; CDR3 protein: CASSLTANTEAFF; CDR3 DNA: TGTGCCAGCAGTTTGACAGCAAACACTGAAGCTTTCTTT
clone size: once; D gene: TRBD1; J gene: TRBJ1-6; V gene: TRBV4-1; CDR3 protein: CASSRGTGDNSPLHF; CDR3 DNA: TGCGCCAGCAGCCGGGGGACAGGGGATAATTCACCCCTCCACTTT
clone size: .; D gene: TRBD1; J gene: TRBJ1-5; V gene: TRBV4-1; CDR3 protein: CASSQATGDHQPQHF; CDR3 DNA: TGCGCCAGCAGCCAAGCGACAGGGGATCATCAGCCCCAGCATTTT
clone size: .; D gene: .; J gene: TRBJ1-1; V gene: TRBV13; CDR3 protein: CASSRRRGATEAFF; CDR3 DNA: TGTGCCAGCAGCAGAAGACGGGGGGCCACTGAAGCTTTCTTT
clone size: few; D gene: .; J gene: TRBJ2-5; V gene: TRBV4-1; CDR3 protein: CASSQASGYQETQYF; CDR3 DNA: TGCGCCAGCAGCCAAGCCAGCGGGTACCAAGAGACCCAGTACTTC
clone size: .; D gene: .; J gene: TRBJ1-1; V gene: TRBV30; CDR3 protein: CAWSPTVTNTEAFF; CDR3 DNA: TGTGCCTGGAGCCCAACAGTTACTAACACTGAAGCTTTCTTT
clone size: .; D gene: TRBD1; J gene: TRBJ1-1; V gene: TRBV27; CDR3 protein: CASSPRQGARMNTEAFF; CDR3 DNA: TGTGCCAGCAGTCCCCGACAGGGGGCGCGGATGAACACTGAAGCTTTCTTT
clone size: .; D gene: .; J gene: TRBJ1-1; V gene: TRBV5-5; CDR3 protein: CASSRRQEINTEAFF; CDR3 DNA: TGTGCCAGCAGCCGTCGACAGGAAATTAACACTGAAGCTTTCTTT
clone size: .; D gene: .; J gene: TRBJ1-1; V gene: TRBV20-1; CDR3 protein: CSASEWTEAFF; CDR3 DNA: TGCAGTGCTTCCGAGTGGACTGAAGCTTTCTTT
clone size: .; D gene: TRBD2; J gene: TRBJ2-5; V gene: TRBV19; CDR3 protein: CASSTTSGSLETQYF; CDR3 DNA: TGTGCCAGTAGTACTACTAGCGGGAGTTTAGAGACCCAGTACTTC
clone size: few; D gene: TRBD1; J gene: TRBJ1-6; V gene: TRBV6-6; CDR3 protein: CASSSTGANNSPLHF; CDR3 DNA: TGTGCCAGCAGTTCGACAGGGGCGAATAATTCACCCCTCCACTTT
clone size: .; D gene: TRBD1; J gene: TRBJ2-7; V gene: TRBV19; CDR3 protein: CASSRDRGYEQYF; CDR3 DNA: TGTGCCAGTAGTAGGGACAGGGGCTACGAGCAGTACTTC
clone size: .; D gene: .; J gene: TRBJ1-1; V gene: TRBV6-5; CDR3 protein: CASSDIRGNTEAFF; CDR3 DNA: TGTGCCAGCAGCGACATTCGGGGGAACACTGAAGCTTTCTTT
clone size: .; D gene: .; J gene: TRBJ2-2; V gene: TRBV5-6; CDR3 protein: CASSPTGRAGELFF; CDR3 DNA: TGTGCCAGCAGCCCCACAGGGAGGGCCGGGGAGCTGTTTTTT
clone size: .; D gene: .; J gene: TRBJ2-3; V gene: TRBV10-3; CDR3 protein: CAIRGAFSTDTQYF; CDR3 DNA: TGTGCCATCAGGGGGGCTTTTAGCACAGATACGCAGTATTTT
clone size: .; D gene: .; J gene: TRBJ1-4; V gene: TRBV19; CDR3 protein: CASSMAGANEKLFF; CDR3 DNA: TGTGCCAGTAGTATGGCGGGGGCTAATGAAAAACTGTTTTTT
clone size: .; D gene: TRBD1; J gene: TRBJ2-7; V gene: TRBV28; CDR3 protein: CASTVTGVGEQYF; CDR3 DNA: TGTGCCAGCACCGTAACAGGGGTCGGCGAGCAGTACTTC
clone size: once; D gene: .; J gene: TRBJ1-3; V gene: TRBV10-3; CDR3 protein: CAISSQGREGTIYF; CDR3 DNA: TGTGCCATCAGTTCTCAAGGACGGGAGGGCACCATATATTTT
clone size: .; D gene: TRBD1; J gene: TRBJ2-1; V gene: TRBV29-1; CDR3 protein: CSVEGQGGWNEQFF; CDR3 DNA: TGCAGCGTTGAAGGACAGGGGGGATGGAATGAGCAGTTCTTC
clone size: .; D gene: TRBD1; J gene: TRBJ1-5; V gene: TRBV7-9; CDR3 protein: CASSLGTGDSNQPQHF; CDR3 DNA: TGTGCCAGCAGCTTAGGGACAGGGGATAGCAATCAGCCCCAGCATTTT
clone size: .; D gene: .; J gene: TRBJ1-4; V gene: TRBV4-2; CDR3 protein: CASSQDSAGTEEKLFF; CDR3 DNA: TGTGCCAGCAGCCAAGATTCAGCCGGGACTGAGGAAAAACTGTTTTTT
clone size: .; D gene: .; J gene: TRBJ2-2; V gene: TRBV15; CDR3 protein: CATSRVYSGELFF; CDR3 DNA: TGTGCCACCAGCAGAGTATATTCCGGGGAGCTGTTTTTT
clone size: .; D gene: TRBD1; J gene: TRBJ2-3; V gene: TRBV5-1; CDR3 protein: CASSLGTGARADTQYF; CDR3 DNA: TGCGCCAGCAGCTTGGGGACAGGGGCGAGGGCAGATACGCAGTATTTT
clone size: .; D gene: TRBD1; J gene: TRBJ2-2; V gene: TRBV7-2; CDR3 protein: CASSLFAGTENTGELFF; CDR3 DNA: TGTGCCAGCAGCTTGTTCGCCGGGACAGAGAACACCGGGGAGCTGTTTTTT
clone size: .; D gene: TRBD1; J gene: TRBJ2-1; V gene: TRBV7-9; CDR3 protein: CASRQGQGSYNEQFF; CDR3 DNA: TGTGCCAGCAGACAGGGACAGGGATCCTACAATGAGCAGTTCTTC
clone size: .; D gene: TRBD1; J gene: TRBJ1-6; V gene: TRBV6-6; CDR3 protein: CASSGDSSYNSPLHF; CDR3 DNA: TGTGCCAGCAGCGGGGACAGTTCCTATAATTCACCCCTCCACTTT
clone size: .; D gene: TRBD1; J gene: TRBJ2-5; V gene: TRBV19; CDR3 protein: CASSIPTGGWETQYF; CDR3 DNA: TGTGCCAGTAGTATTCCGACAGGGGGATGGGAGACCCAGTACTTC
clone size: few; D gene: TRBD2; J gene: TRBJ2-7; V gene: TRBV4-3; CDR3 protein: CASSPGLAGREQYF; CDR3 DNA: TGCGCCAGCAGCCCGGGACTAGCGGGACGCGAGCAGTACTTC
clone size: .; D gene: TRBD2; J gene: TRBJ2-3; V gene: TRBV19; CDR3 protein: CASSIGLAGTDTQYF; CDR3 DNA: TGTGCCAGTAGTATAGGGCTAGCGGGCACAGATACGCAGTATTTT